A single sample gave rise to the 18 T cell receptor beta chains below, sequenced in a study of blood T cell repertoires in COVID-19. Using immunoSEQ multiplex PCR, the repertoire was profiled, and TCRdb retains in-frame clones only, with some absent. The sample includes fewer than 250,000 clones, about nine tenths of them seen just once. The sequencing sample was made of peripheral blood. The receptors here all came from a man in his sixties who had recovered from COVID-19.

The rearrangement uses TRBV4-2 and TRBJ1-6; unclear D gene. V was pared by 4 bases and J by 1 base, with 5 bases between. Germline loops: CDR1 LGHNA, CDR2 YNFKEQ. This CDR3 comprises 14 residues. CDR3 region: CASSPGSYNSPLHF. The CDR3 bases are TGTGCCAGCAGCCCGGGGTCCTATAATTCACCCCTCCACTTT.

The chain uses TRBV4-2 and TRBJ2-5; TRBD1 might be the D (6 bases). CDR1 and CDR2 from the germline V gene are LGHNA and YNFKEQ. The CDR3 spans 18 residues. V was trimmed by 1 base and J by 2 bases, leaving 20 bases between them. The CDR3 protein is CASSQGNTRGEPQETQYF. Here the CDR3 DNA reads TGTGCCAGCAGCCAAGGAAATACCAGGGGCGAGCCACAAGAGACCCAGTACTTC.

As concerns this clone: This sample includes further DNA sequences coding for the same CDR3. This chain connects TRBV9 to TRBJ2-1; D is possibly TRBD2 (5 bases). Germline V CDR1 and CDR2: SGDLS, YYNGEE. V lost 0 bases and J lost 9, with 7 bases in between. This CDR3 region has 12 residues. Here the CDR3 DNA reads TGTGCCAGCAGCGTAGTTCGGGGTGAGCAGTTCTTC. It translates to CASSVVRGEQFF. The full variable domain, completed using reference TRBV9 and TRBJ2-1, is DSGVTQTPKHLITATGQRVTLRCSPRSGDLSVYWYQQSLDQGLQFLIQYYNGEERAKGNILERFSAQQFPDLHSELNLSSLELGDSALYFCASSVVRGEQFFGPGTRLTVL.

This chain connects TRBV6-5 to TRBJ2-2, with TRBD2 as a possible D gene (5 bases). The CDR3 loop spans 15 amino acids. Germline V gene lookup returns CDR1 MNHEY and CDR2 SVGAGI. Between the trimmed V and J ends, which lost 8 bases and 1 base, there was a span of 14 bases. The CDR3 loop is CASWPKGGNTGELFF. Written as DNA, the CDR3 is TGTGCCAGCTGGCCGAAAGGAGGGAACACCGGGGAGCTGTTTTTT.

This CDR3 is CASSSSHAQETQYF. CDR3 DNA sequence: TGTGCCAGCAGCTCCTCTCATGCTCAGGAGACCCAGTACTTC. The chain recombines TRBV11-3 with TRBJ2-5, with unresolved D. Germline lookup yields CDR1 SGHNT and CDR2 YENEEA. The CDR3 loop spans 14 amino acids. V was pared by 4 bases and J by 5 bases, with 14 bases between.

The chain joins TRBV4-2 to TRBJ2-7, with 10 bases identical to TRBD1. Germline CDR1 is LGHNA and CDR2 is YNFKEQ. The length of the CDR3 is 14 residues. Germline trimming cut 3 bases from V and 5 bases from J; bases unmatched to any gene: 4. For the CDR3, the DNA is TGTGCCAGCAGCCAGGGACAGGGGAGAAACGAGCAGTACTTC. It yields the protein CASSQGQGRNEQYF.

The V gene is TRBV29-1, the J gene TRBJ2-2; tentative D call: TRBD2 (5 bases). Trimming pared 5 bases from V and 3 bases from J, leaving 25 bases between. The CDR3 totals 18 residues. Germline CDR1 and CDR2: SQVTM and ANQGSEA. In nucleotides, the CDR3 is TGCAGCGTTACGGGATTGGGCGGATCCCTAGGGTACACCGGGGAGCTGTTTTTT. It codes for CSVTGLGGSLGYTGELFF.

The chain recombines TRBV6-1 with TRBJ1-4; D is ambiguous. The germline CDR1 and CDR2 sequences are MNHNS and SASEGT. This CDR3 has 15 residues. V was cut by 1 base and J by 3 bases, with 9 bases left in between. This CDR3 is CASSEVYGSNEKLFF. In DNA, the CDR3 is TGTGCCAGCAGTGAAGTGTACGGTTCTAATGAAAAACTGTTTTTT.

The chain uses TRBV19 and TRBJ1-1; TRBD1 is a possible D gene (5 bases). Germline loops: CDR1 LNHDA, CDR2 SQIVND (reference sequence). V lost 7 bases and J lost 3, with 15 bases in between. The CDR3 runs to 14 residues. This CDR3 is CASTSAGGDTEAFF. In DNA form, the CDR3 reads TGTGCCAGTACCTCCGCGGGGGGAGACACTGAAGCTTTCTTT.

The gene calls are TRBV5-4 and TRBJ1-1, with D possibly TRBD1 on 5 matching bases. V lost 4 bases to trimming and J lost 2 bases, with 15 bases between them. CDR3 length: 15 residues. From germline, CDR1 is SGHNT and CDR2 YYREEE (reference sequence). The DNA of the CDR3 is TGTGCCAGCAGCCCCCCAGTAGGGGCAAACACTGAAGCTTTCTTT. Its translation: CASSPPVGANTEAFF.

The chain couples TRBV6-2 or TRBV6-3 to TRBJ1-1; D perhaps matches TRBD1 (5 bases). V was cut by 0 bases and J by 6 bases, with 17 bases left in between. The germline V gene encodes CDR1 MNHEY and CDR2 SVGEGT. This CDR3 region has 16 residues. DNA of the CDR3: TGTGCCAGCAGTTACTCGCCCCTTCGACAGATCCCTGAAGCTTTCTTT. Its translation: CASSYSPLRQIPEAFF.

The V and J genes are TRBV19 and TRBJ1-1; D is possibly TRBD1 (5 bases). The germline gives CDR1 LNHDA, CDR2 SQIVND (reference sequence). The CDR3 covers 14 residues. V gave up 4 bases and J gave up 6 bases, with 15 bases separating them. The CDR3 coding sequence is TGTGCCAGTAGTAGTCAGGGTAGGTGGGCTGAAGCTTTCTTT. As protein: CASSSQGRWAEAFF. Complete variable domain (other parts from reference TRBV19 and TRBJ1-1): DGGITQSPKYLFRKEGQNVTLSCEQNLNHDAMYWYRQDPGQGLRLIYYSQIVNDFQKGDIAEGYSVSREKKESFPLTVTSAQKNPTAFYLCASSSQGRWAEAFFGQGTRLTVV.

This sequence joins TRBV11-2 and TRBJ2-7; the D is unclear. The CDR3 consists of 14 residues. Germline CDR1 SGHAT, CDR2 FQNNGV. Trimming left V 2 bases short and J 3 bases short, with 11 bases between. This chain's CDR3 is CASSLLLALYEQYF. The CDR3 DNA reads as TGTGCCAGCAGCTTACTTCTGGCCCTCTACGAGCAGTACTTC.

V gene TRBV6-5 combines with J gene TRBJ1-1; TRBD1 matches at 9 bases. V dropped 5 bases and J dropped 6; count of bases not matched to a gene: 4. Looked up from germline, CDR1 is MNHEY and CDR2 is SVGAGI. The CDR3 has 13 residues. The CDR3 DNA follows: TGTGCCAGCAGTCGCACAGGGGGCTCTGAAGCTTTCTTT. Translation: CASSRTGGSEAFF.

The gene calls are TRBV6-4 and TRBJ1-2, with 7 bases that match TRBD1. The CDR3 has 13 amino acids. Looked up from germline, CDR1 is MRHNA and CDR2 is SNTAGT. V was pared by 6 bases and J by 8 bases, with 9 bases of the junction left unmatched. The CDR3 reads CASSNDRAGGYTF. The CDR3 DNA follows: TGTGCCAGCAGCAACGACAGGGCTGGGGGCTACACCTTC.

The V and J genes are TRBV6-5 and TRBJ1-2, with D hard to call. The CDR3 loop spans 14 amino acids. Germline V gives CDR1 MNHEY, CDR2 SVGAGI. V was trimmed by 0 bases and J by 5 bases, leaving 10 bases between them. The CDR3 region has the DNA TGTGCCAGCAGTTACTCGAGACACTTTTATGGCTACACCTTC. It is translated as CASSYSRHFYGYTF.

This clone was counted a single time. The chain combines TRBV29-1 with TRBJ2-5; D gene ambiguous. Per germline, CDR1 SQVTM and CDR2 ANQGSEA. This CDR3 comprises 9 residues. Trimming removed 7 bases from V and 5 bases from J, with 5 bases in between. DNA for the CDR3: TGCAGCGCCGGGGAGACCCAGTACTTC. It encodes CSAGETQYF.

There are a few counts of this clone. The V call is TRBV19, the J call TRBJ2-6; TRBD2 might be the D (6 bases). The CDR3 consists of 18 residues. In germline, CDR1 is LNHDA, CDR2 SQIVND (reference sequence). Trimming removed 7 bases from V and 0 bases from J, with 19 bases in between. The CDR3 region is CASKEGRDGSSGANVLTF. CDR3 nucleotide sequence: TGTGCCAGTAAGGAGGGCCGGGACGGTAGCTCTGGGGCCAACGTCCTGACTTTC.